This TCR beta chain was recovered during a study of OX40 agonist ivuxolimab in advanced cancers. Notes on the study in general: Clonal expansion from baseline to week 6 occurred in both CD4+ and CD8+ T cells.

The length of the CDR3 is 17 residues. The method was immunoSEQ multiplex PCR; TCRdb's version includes in-frame clones alone and lacks a portion of them. The table has about 42,000 clones, 75% to 90% seen once. As to this clone: Its antigen remains unidentified.

The sample was CD4+ or CD8+ T cells sorted from blood, taken in a trial of the OX40 agonist ivuxolimab. The V and J genes are TRBV21-1 and TRBJ2-7; TRBD2, as called in the table, went unchecked against the DNA. TRBV21-1 is noted as a pseudogene. The receptor comes from an adult with an advanced solid tumor such as melanoma, head and neck, liver or kidney cancer. The CDR3 DNA follows: TGTGCCAGCAGCAAAGGTGAGCGGCAGGAGAATTTCTACGAGCAGTACTTC. It yields the protein CASSKGERQENFYEQYF.